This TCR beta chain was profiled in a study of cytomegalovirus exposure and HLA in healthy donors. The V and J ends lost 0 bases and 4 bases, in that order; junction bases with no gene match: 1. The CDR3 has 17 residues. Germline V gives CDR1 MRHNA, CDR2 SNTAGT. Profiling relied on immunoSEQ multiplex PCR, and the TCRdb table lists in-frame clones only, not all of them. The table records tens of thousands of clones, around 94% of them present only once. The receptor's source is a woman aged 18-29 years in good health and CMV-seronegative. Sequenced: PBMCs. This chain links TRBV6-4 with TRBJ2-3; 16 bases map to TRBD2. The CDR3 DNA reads TGTGCCAGCAGTGACTCCGGGACTAGCGGGGGGGCAGATACGCAGTATTTT. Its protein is CASSDSGTSGGADTQYF.